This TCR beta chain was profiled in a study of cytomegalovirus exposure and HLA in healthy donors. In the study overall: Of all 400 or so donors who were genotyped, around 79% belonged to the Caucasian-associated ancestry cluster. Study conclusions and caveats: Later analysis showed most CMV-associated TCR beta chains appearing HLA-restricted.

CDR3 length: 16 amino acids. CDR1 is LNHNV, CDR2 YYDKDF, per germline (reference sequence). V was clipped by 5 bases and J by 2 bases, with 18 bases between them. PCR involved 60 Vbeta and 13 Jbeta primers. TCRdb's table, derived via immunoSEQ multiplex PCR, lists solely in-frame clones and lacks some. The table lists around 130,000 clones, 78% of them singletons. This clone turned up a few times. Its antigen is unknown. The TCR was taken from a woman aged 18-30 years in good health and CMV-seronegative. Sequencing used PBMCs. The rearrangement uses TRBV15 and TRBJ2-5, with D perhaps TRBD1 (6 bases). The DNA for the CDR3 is TGTGCCACCAGCTCCCCGGGGACACCTACACAAGAGACCCAGTACTTC. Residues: CATSSPGTPTQETQYF.